These 19 T cell receptor beta chains came from one sample sequenced in a study of cytomegalovirus exposure and HLA in healthy donors. PCR used 60 Vbeta primers and 13 Jbeta primers. Only in-frame clones appear in the TCRdb table, and some are missing; sequencing was by immunoSEQ multiplex PCR. The sample lists 150,000 to 200,000 clones; around 82% were seen once. Sequenced material: PBMCs. The receptors shown here come from a woman under 40 in good health and CMV-seropositive.

In this sample, this clone turned up a few times. The J gene is TRBJ1-2, the V gene TRBV28; the D is unclear. The ends were cut back, 6 bases at V and 2 bases at J, with 7 bases in the middle. The CDR3 extends over 12 amino acids. Germline V CDR1 and CDR2: MDHEN, SYDVKM. For the CDR3, the DNA is TGTGCCAGCAGCAACACGAACTATGGCTACACCTTC. As protein: CASSNTNYGYTF.

V is TRBV5-1 and J is TRBJ2-7, with 9 bases lining up with TRBD1. The germline gives CDR1 SGHRS, CDR2 YFSETQ. The junction had 7 bases not matched to a gene; V was cut back by 3 bases and J by 6 bases. The CDR3 contains 14 residues. The CDR3 nucleotides are TGCGCCAGCAGCTATACGGGGACAGGGACCGAGCAGTACTTC. This sequence encodes CASSYTGTGTEQYF.

This sequence joins TRBV28 and TRBJ1-5, with 12 bases lining up with TRBD1. Trimming cost V 8 bases and J 4 bases; bases outside gene matches: 3. The CDR3 runs to 14 residues. Germline CDR1 MDHEN, CDR2 SYDVKM. The CDR3, as DNA: TGTGCCAGCGGGACAGGGGGCGAAAATCAGCCCCAGCATTTT. This codes for CASGTGGENQPQHF.

A note on this clone: In the same sample, other DNA sequences code for this CDR3. The chain uses TRBV30 and TRBJ2-1; 10 bases agree with TRBD2. Germline CDR1 GTSNPN, CDR2 SVGIG (reference sequence). Trimming at V came to 2 bases and at J to 2 bases, leaving 3 bases not matched to a gene. The CDR3 contains 15 residues. The DNA for the CDR3 is TGTGCCTGGAGTCCAGCGGGGGGGCCCTACAATGAGCAGTTCTTC. Translation gives CAWSPAGGPYNEQFF.

This clone appeared a few times. CDR3 DNA: TGTGCCAGCAGTTTACAGGGGAGCTCCTACGAGCAGTACTTC. Protein sequence: CASSLQGSSYEQYF. The rearrangement joins TRBV28 to TRBJ2-7; the D gene is possibly TRBD1 (6 bases). There are 14 residues in the CDR3. The V gene lost 2 bases and the J gene lost 0 bases, with 8 bases spanning the gap. Germline V gene sequence: CDR1 MDHEN, CDR2 SYDVKM.

The V call is TRBV6-1, the J call TRBJ1-4, with unresolved D. Germline CDR1 is MNHNS and CDR2 is SASEGT. The CDR3 contains 13 residues. Trimming stripped 1 base from V and 8 bases from J, with 8 bases between. The chain's CDR3 is CASSEGNREKLFF. The CDR3 bases are TGTGCCAGCAGTGAAGGGAACAGAGAAAAACTGTTTTTT.

This clone came up a few times. The chain is built from TRBV4-1 and TRBJ1-1; D is perhaps TRBD1 (6 bases). Deletions cut 6 bases from V and 1 base from J, with 21 bases between. Germline V lookup: CDR1 MGHRA, CDR2 YSYEKL. The CDR3 is made up of 17 amino acids. The CDR3 DNA reads TGCGCCAGCAGGAACAGCGGAAAGCGGGGGCCGAACACTGAAGCTTTCTTT. This codes for CASRNSGKRGPNTEAFF.

The chain couples TRBV4-2 to TRBJ2-3; 8 bases map to TRBD2. The CDR3 covers 15 residues. Germline V CDR1 and CDR2: LGHNA, YNFKEQ. J gave up 6 bases and V 5 bases, and 10 bases lay outside the gene matches. Here the CDR3 DNA reads TGTGCCAGCAGCGTTGCGGGGGGCCCCACCGATACGCAGTATTTT. Protein product: CASSVAGGPTDTQYF.

The CDR3 sequence: CASSSPGTGGNTGELFF. The CDR3 DNA sequence: TGTGCCAGCAGCAGCCCCGGGACAGGGGGCAACACCGGGGAGCTGTTTTTT. The chain combines TRBV28 with TRBJ2-2; 12 bases agree with TRBD1. Germline CDR1 and CDR2: MDHEN and SYDVKM. The CDR3 totals 17 residues. The V gene end was trimmed by 6 bases and the J gene end by 2 bases; junction bases not matched to a gene: 7.

The chain links TRBV28 to TRBJ1-2; 8 bases are a match to TRBD1. This CDR3 spans 16 amino acids. Germline CDR1 MDHEN, CDR2 SYDVKM. Germline trimming cut 3 bases from V and 4 bases from J; bases unmatched to any gene: 10. The CDR3 here is CASSLPGQGGIYGYTF. CDR3 sequence (DNA): TGTGCCAGCAGTTTGCCTGGACAGGGCGGAATCTATGGCTACACCTTC.

This chain uses TRBV18 with TRBJ1-1; TRBD1 agrees at 7 bases. Germline V gives CDR1 KGHSH, CDR2 LQKENI. Trimming cost V 4 bases and J 3 bases; bases outside gene matches: 11. The CDR3 has 16 residues. The CDR3 coding sequence is TGTGCCAGCTCACTTCGGGACAGCTCATTAGACACTGAAGCTTTCTTT. Its translation is CASSLRDSSLDTEAFF.

This clone was picked up one time. CDR3 DNA sequence: TGTGCCAGCAGTGAATATGGGCAGGCCAAGTTCTTC. Residues: CASSEYGQAKFF. This rearrangement joins TRBV25-1 to TRBJ2-1; no definite D call. V was trimmed by 0 bases and J by 14 bases, leaving 11 bases between them. The CDR3 has 12 amino acids. CDR1 is MGHDK, CDR2 SYGVNS, per germline.

This chain links TRBV28 with TRBJ2-6; TRBD2 agrees at 7 bases. V dropped 1 base and J dropped 2; count of bases not matched to a gene: 2. The germline gives CDR1 MDHEN, CDR2 SYDVKM. The CDR3 is 16 amino acids. CDR3 DNA: TGTGCCAGCAGTTTATATGCGGGAGCTGGGGCCAACGTCCTGACTTTC. It codes for CASSLYAGAGANVLTF.

The chain couples TRBV2 to TRBJ2-5; 11 bases line up with TRBD2. The CDR3 runs 17 residues. V was clipped by 7 bases and J by 3 bases; unmatched bases: 13. Per germline, CDR1 SNHLY and CDR2 FYNNEI. The DNA of the CDR3 is TGTGCCAGCACGAACCGGGGGGGACTAGCGGACGAAGAGACCCAGTACTTC. This gives the protein CASTNRGGLADEETQYF.

The gene calls are TRBV2 and TRBJ2-5; weak D call: TRBD2 (6 bases). The V end lost 4 bases, the J end lost 5 bases, and 23 bases lay between the germline ends. The CDR3 has 17 amino acids. Germline CDR1 reads SNHLY; CDR2 reads FYNNEI. CDR3 bases: TGTGCCAGCAGTGCTCCCCGGGGGATCTGGGGCGTTGAGACCCAGTACTTC. This codes for CASSAPRGIWGVETQYF.

CDR3 residues: CASSVATGADYEKLFF. CDR3 DNA: TGTGCCAGCAGCGTAGCTACTGGGGCAGACTATGAAAAACTGTTTTTT. The J gene is TRBJ1-4, the V gene TRBV9; a weak D match, TRBD1 (5 bases). CDR1 SGDLS and CDR2 YYNGEE come from the germline V gene. The CDR3 spans 16 residues. V gave up 0 bases and J gave up 6 bases, with 15 bases separating them.

The chain employs TRBV6-4 and TRBJ2-1; D is possibly TRBD2 (6 bases). V was trimmed by 6 bases and J by 4 bases, leaving 13 bases between them. CDR1 MRHNA and CDR2 SNTAGT come from the germline V gene. This CDR3 comprises 14 residues. The CDR3 here is CASSRDSGYNEQFF. The CDR3 DNA sequence: TGTGCCAGCAGCCGGGACTCGGGGTACAATGAGCAGTTCTTC.

Only a few counts were recorded for this clone. The rearrangement uses TRBV5-8 and TRBJ1-3, with TRBD1 matching 10 bases. The CDR3 has 17 residues. With V trimmed by 2 bases and J by 0 bases, 5 bases remained unmatched. Germline loops: CDR1 SGHTS, CDR2 YDEGEE. The DNA for the CDR3 is TGTGCCAGCAGCTTTCGAGGACAGGGGGTCTCTGGAAACACCATATATTTT. Encoded protein: CASSFRGQGVSGNTIYF.

V is TRBV2 and J is TRBJ1-2; 9 nucleotides line up with TRBD1. The V segment lost 5 bases and the J segment 7 bases; nucleotides outside the gene matches: 8. CDR1 SNHLY and CDR2 FYNNEI come from the germline V gene. The CDR3 consists of 14 residues. CDR3 sequence reads: CASSPGQGFGGYTF. Written as DNA, the CDR3 is TGTGCCAGCAGTCCGGGACAGGGTTTTGGTGGCTACACCTTC.